This is a list of T cell receptor beta chains from one sample in a study of blood T cell repertoires in COVID-19. This table comes from immunoSEQ multiplex PCR, and its TCRdb copy is limited to in-frame clones, with some not included. The sample contains 140,000 to 150,000 clones, around 85% of which appear only once. The source material was PBMCs or T cells enriched from blood (not recorded which). The origin of the receptors is a woman in her thirties or forties who had recovered from COVID-19. The CDR3 runs from the conserved cysteine through the conserved F or W. The D gene is left open where the match is weak.

TRBD2	17	TRBJ2-1	TRBV19	CASSDSTSGTAYNEQFF	TGTGCCAGTAGCGATTCGACTAGCGGGACAGCCTACAATGAGCAGTTCTTC
-	15	TRBJ2-5	TRBV19	CASSTETRDYETQYF	TGTGCCAGTAGTACCGAGACTAGAGACTACGAGACCCAGTACTTC
TRBD2	15	TRBJ2-1	TRBV5-1	CASSLRTSGMGEQFF	TGCGCCAGCAGCCTGCGAACTAGCGGGATGGGTGAGCAGTTCTTC
-	14	TRBJ2-1	TRBV7-3	CASSSTAGQGEQFF	TGTGCCAGCAGCTCCACGGCGGGCCAAGGGGAGCAGTTCTTC
TRBD2	16	TRBJ2-7	TRBV4-2	CASSQAGTSGTYEQYF	TGTGCCAGCAGCCAGGCCGGGACTAGCGGGACCTACGAGCAGTACTTC
-	13	TRBJ1-1	TRBV19	CASSIDNSQEAFF	TGTGCCAGTAGTATAGATAACAGTCAGGAAGCTTTCTTT
-	12	TRBJ1-2	TRBV2	CASSEDGLGYTF	TGTGCCAGCAGTGAAGATGGACTCGGCTACACCTTC
-	15	TRBJ2-5	TRBV5-5	CASSTPGRVQETQYF	TGTGCCAGCAGCACCCCCGGCAGGGTTCAAGAGACCCAGTACTTC
TRBD2	18	TRBJ2-1	TRBV7-4	CASSFRLAGFLNYNEQFF	TGTGCCAGCAGCTTTCGACTAGCGGGCTTTCTAAACTACAATGAGCAGTTCTTC
-	15	TRBJ2-1	TRBV2	CASSDRVPWDNEQFF	TGTGCCAGCAGTGACCGGGTCCCTTGGGACAATGAGCAGTTCTTC
-	15	TRBJ2-1	TRBV5-6	CASSPAGGAFNEQFF	TGTGCCAGCAGCCCTGCTGGGGGGGCCTTCAATGAGCAGTTCTTC
TRBD1	15	TRBJ1-5	TRBV2	CASSEAEGAGQPQHF	TGTGCCAGCAGTGAAGCGGAGGGGGCGGGTCAGCCCCAGCATTTT
-	15	TRBJ2-6	TRBV19	CASSINRGGANVLTF	TGTGCCAGTAGTATTAATAGAGGTGGGGCCAACGTCCTGACTTTC
TRBD1	16	TRBJ1-2	TRBV7-9	CASSSGLEGQGGGYTF	TGTGCCAGCAGCTCCGGGTTGGAGGGACAGGGTGGCGGCTACACCTTC
-	14	TRBJ1-6	TRBV7-3	CASSFLGADSPLHF	TGTGCCAGCAGCTTCTTGGGGGCTGATTCACCCCTCCACTTT
-	15	TRBJ1-1	TRBV4-1	CASSQSVDMNTEAFF	TGCGCCAGCAGCCAAAGCGTGGACATGAACACTGAAGCTTTCTTT
TRBD1	18	TRBJ2-1	TRBV7-9	CASSLAPSTGATYNEQFF	TGTGCCAGCAGCTTAGCGCCCTCGACAGGGGCTACCTACAATGAGCAGTTCTTC
-	16	TRBJ1-5	TRBV19	CASSEGGGVLYTPQHF	TGTGCCAGTAGCGAGGGGGGGGGAGTCCTTTATACTCCCCAGCATTTT
TRBD1	14	TRBJ1-2	TRBV2	CASRNPGQGDGYTF	TGTGCCAGCAGGAACCCGGGACAGGGGGATGGCTACACCTTC
TRBD1	17	TRBJ2-7	TRBV19	CASSRHRGQGEDYEQYF	TGTGCCAGTAGTAGACACCGGGGACAGGGGGAAGACTACGAGCAGTACTTC
TRBD1	16	TRBJ2-7	TRBV10-2	CASRERDRGLSYEQYF	TGCGCCAGCAGGGAAAGAGACAGGGGGCTTTCCTACGAGCAGTACTTC
-	13	TRBJ2-1	TRBV4-2	CASSQGGSNEQFF	TGTGCCAGCAGCCAAGGAGGGAGCAATGAGCAGTTCTTC
-	14	TRBJ1-3	TRBV5-1	CASREEGSGNTIYF	TGCGCCAGCAGGGAGGAGGGGAGCGGAAACACCATATATTTT